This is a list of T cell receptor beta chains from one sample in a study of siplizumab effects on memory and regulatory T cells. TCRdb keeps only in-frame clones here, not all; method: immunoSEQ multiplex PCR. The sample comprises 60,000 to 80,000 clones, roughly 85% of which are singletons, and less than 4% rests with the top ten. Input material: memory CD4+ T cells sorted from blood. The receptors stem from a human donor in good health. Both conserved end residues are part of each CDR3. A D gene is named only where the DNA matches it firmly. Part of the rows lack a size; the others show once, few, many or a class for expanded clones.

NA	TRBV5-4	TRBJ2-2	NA	TGTGCCAGCAGCTTAGGGGCAGGACACAACACCGGGGAGCTGTTTTTT	CASSLGAGHNTGELFF
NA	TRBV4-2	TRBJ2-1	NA	TGTGCCAGCAGCCAGGGCGACGGCGGAAACAATGAGCAGTTCTTC	CASSQGDGGNNEQFF
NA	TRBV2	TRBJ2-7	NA	TGTGCCAGCAGAGCCACAATTTACGAGCAGTACTTC	CASRATIYEQYF
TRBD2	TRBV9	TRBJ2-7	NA	TGTGCCAGCAGCAAAGGGACTAGCGGGACCTCCGAGCAGTACTTC	CASSKGTSGTSEQYF
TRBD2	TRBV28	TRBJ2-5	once	TGTGCCAGCAGCTCCGGACTAGTGGATACGGAGACCCAGTACTTC	CASSSGLVDTETQYF
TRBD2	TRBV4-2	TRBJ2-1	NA	TGTGCCAGCAGCCAAGCCGGGACTAGCGATGAGCAGTTCTTC	CASSQAGTSDEQFF
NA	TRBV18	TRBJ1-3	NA	TGTGCCAGCTCACCCACAGGGCCGGAGAACACCATATATTTT	CASSPTGPENTIYF
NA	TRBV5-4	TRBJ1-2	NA	TGTGCCAGCAGCTTGGCCGGCAGCTATGGCTACACCTTC	CASSLAGSYGYTF
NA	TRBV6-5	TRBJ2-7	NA	TGTGCCAGCATGACTCGCTACGAGCAGTACTTC	CASMTRYEQYF
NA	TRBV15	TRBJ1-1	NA	TGTGCCACCAGTCAAGGGTCAAACACTGAAGCTTTCTTT	CATSQGSNTEAFF
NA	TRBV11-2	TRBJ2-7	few	TGTGCCAGCAGCCTAACTCTGGGCCCACGCTACGAGCAGTACTTC	CASSLTLGPRYEQYF
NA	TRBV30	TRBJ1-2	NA	TGTGCCTACTCCATGCCGACCTATGGCTACACCTTC	CAYSMPTYGYTF
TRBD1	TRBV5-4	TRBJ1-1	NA	TGTGCCAGCAGCGGACAGGGGGCAGGGAACACTGAAGCTTTCTTT	CASSGQGAGNTEAFF
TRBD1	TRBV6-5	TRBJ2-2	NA	TGTGCCAGCAGTTCAGAGGGACAGGTTGTCACCGGGGAGCTGTTTTTT	CASSSEGQVVTGELFF
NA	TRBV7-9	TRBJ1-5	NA	TGTGCCAGCAGCTTAGTGGGGGGCAGGGGCGACCAGCCCCAGCATTTT	CASSLVGGRGDQPQHF
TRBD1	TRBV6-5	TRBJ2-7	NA	TGTGCCAGCAGTATCCGGGACAGGGGTTACGAGCAGTACTTC	CASSIRDRGYEQYF
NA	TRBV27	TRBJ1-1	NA	TGTGCCAGCGGCCGGGAAGGCGGGTTTATGAACACTGAAGCTTTCTTT	CASGREGGFMNTEAFF
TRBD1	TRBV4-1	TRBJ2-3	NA	TGCGCCAGCAGCCCGGGACAGGGTTTTGCAGATACGCAGTATTTT	CASSPGQGFADTQYF
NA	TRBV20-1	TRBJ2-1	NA	TGCAGTGCCCCCGGGAATGAGCAGTTCTTC	CSAPGNEQFF
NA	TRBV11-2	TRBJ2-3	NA	TGTGCCAGCAGCCCCCTTAGACAACGCGCGGATACGCAGTATTTT	CASSPLRQRADTQYF
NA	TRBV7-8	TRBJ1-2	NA	TGTGCCAGCAGCTTAGGTCTACAGAGCTATGGCTACACCTTC	CASSLGLQSYGYTF
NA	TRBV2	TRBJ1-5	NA	TGTGCCAGCAGCCCAGGACAGCTTAGATATCAGCCCCAGCATTTT	CASSPGQLRYQPQHF
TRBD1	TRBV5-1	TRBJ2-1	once	TGCGCCAGCAGCTTGGGACAGGGGTTGGATCGGCAGTTCTTC	CASSLGQGLDRQFF
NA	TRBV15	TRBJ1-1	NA	TGTGCCACCAGCAGAGATTTTTCCCAGGGAACTGAAGCTTTCTTT	CATSRDFSQGTEAFF
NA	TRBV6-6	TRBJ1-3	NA	TGTGCCAGCAGTTACGGTCACATCGGAAACACCATATATTTT	CASSYGHIGNTIYF
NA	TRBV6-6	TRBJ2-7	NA	TGTGCCAGCAACAACCGGGACCGAGTGGAATACGAGCAGTACTTC	CASNNRDRVEYEQYF
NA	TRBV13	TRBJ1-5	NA	TGTGCCAGCAGCCCCCAGTGGTGGAGCAATCAGCCCCAGCATTTT	CASSPQWWSNQPQHF
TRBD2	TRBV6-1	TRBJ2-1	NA	TGTGCCAGCAGTGATTTTGTGACTAGCGGGAGAAGCTCCTACAATGAGCAGTTCTTC	CASSDFVTSGRSSYNEQFF
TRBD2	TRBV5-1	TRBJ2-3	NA	TGCGCCAGCAGCTCTAAGACTAGCGGGAGTAATACGCAGTATTTT	CASSSKTSGSNTQYF
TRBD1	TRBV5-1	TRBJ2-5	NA	TGCGCCAGCAGCTTGGGGACAGGGGGGCAAGAGACCCAGTACTTC	CASSLGTGGQETQYF
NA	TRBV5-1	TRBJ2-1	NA	TGCGCCAGCAGCTTGGGGGGATCCGGGGAGCAGTTCTTC	CASSLGGSGEQFF
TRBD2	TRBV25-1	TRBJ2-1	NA	TGTGCCAGCAGTGGTGCGGGAGGGTACAATGAGCAGTTCTTC	CASSGAGGYNEQFF
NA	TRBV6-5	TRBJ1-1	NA	TGTGCCAGCAGTTACAGGCAGGGTTGGGAAGCTTTCTTT	CASSYRQGWEAFF
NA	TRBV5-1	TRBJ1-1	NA	TGCGCCAGCAGCTTGGAAGGGGGGAACACTGAAGCTTTCTTT	CASSLEGGNTEAFF
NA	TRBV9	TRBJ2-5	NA	TGTGCCAGCAGCGTAGGATTGGAGACCCAGTACTTC	CASSVGLETQYF
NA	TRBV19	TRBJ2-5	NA	TGTGCCAGTAGTCCTGACCCCGGGGAGACCCAGTACTTC	CASSPDPGETQYF
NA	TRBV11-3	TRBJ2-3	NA	TGTGCCAGCAGCTTATTGGGGGCAGATACGCAGTATTTT	CASSLLGADTQYF
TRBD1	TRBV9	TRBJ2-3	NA	TGTGCCAGCAGCGTAGGTTGGGGGACAGGGACAGATACGCAGTATTTT	CASSVGWGTGTDTQYF
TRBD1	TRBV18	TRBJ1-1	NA	TGTGCCAGCTCGCTGGGACAGGGAGACACTGAAGCTTTCTTT	CASSLGQGDTEAFF
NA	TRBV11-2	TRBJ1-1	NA	TGTGCCAGCAGCCCCATTATGGGGGAAGCTTTCTTT	CASSPIMGEAFF
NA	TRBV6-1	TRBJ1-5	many	TGTGCCAGCCGTGGCGATAGCAATCAGCCCCAGCATTTT	CASRGDSNQPQHF
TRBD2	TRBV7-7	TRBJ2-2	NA	TGTGCCAGCAGCTTAGGTAGCGGGGGAACGAACACCGGGGAGCTGTTTTTT	CASSLGSGGTNTGELFF
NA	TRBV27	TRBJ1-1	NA	TGTGCCAGCAGCCACCATACGGGGAATGAAGCTTTCTTT	CASSHHTGNEAFF
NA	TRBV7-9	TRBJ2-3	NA	TGTGCCAGCAGCCACAGGAGCCCAGATACGCAGTATTTT	CASSHRSPDTQYF
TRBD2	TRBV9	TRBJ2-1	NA	TGTGCCAGCAGCACCGGACTAGCGACAAATGAGCAGTTCTTC	CASSTGLATNEQFF
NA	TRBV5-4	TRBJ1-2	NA	TGTGCCAGCAGCCCCGGTACGATAGGGGCTTTAATCGGCTACACCTTC	CASSPGTIGALIGYTF
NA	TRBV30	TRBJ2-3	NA	TGTGCCTGGATGTTCTATCCCACAGATACGCAGTATTTT	CAWMFYPTDTQYF